Detailed here is one T cell receptor beta chain. Its specificity is not known. TCRdb reprocessed the RACE reads with MiXCR, giving one entry per CDR3 protein. The repertoire holds more than 75,000 distinct CDR3 sequences, roughly 10% seen once, with 2.5% in the top ten. This specimen belongs to a study of human T cells and chemical hapten exposure. Study-wide results and caveats: High-frequency TCRs, those above 1 in 1000, stayed the same after DPC sensitization. The formation of large CDR3 similarity clusters by expanded TCRs significantly exceeded that of controls. In the PT1 data, expanded TCR counts showed a positive correlation with patch test score.

Indicated time point: patch test 2, 6 weeks after DPC sensitization. Stated treatment: therapeutic diphenylcyclopropenone sensitization with weekly scalp DPC. People who gave samples had alopecia, were 18 to 70 years old, and were suitable for DPC. This TCR was sampled from a woman aged 30 to 39 with alopecia areata. Some clones in this sample may be carry-over from other donors' samples. The specimen was whole blood, collected in connection with sensitization to the hapten diphenylcyclopropenone (DPC).

The CDR3 spells CASSTPNQPQHF. The CDR3 DNA is TGTGCCAGCAGTACCCCTAATCAGCCCCAGCATTTT. J is TRBJ1-5 and V is TRBV27; D is uncertain. Looked up from germline, CDR1 is MNHEY and CDR2 is SMNVEV (reference sequence). The CDR3 length is 12 residues. Between the trimmed V and J ends, which lost 5 bases and 4 bases, there was a span of 6 bases.